The 9 T cell receptor beta chains below come from one sample, sequenced in a study of blood T cell repertoires in COVID-19. Some clones are missing from TCRdb's copy, which holds only in-frame ones; the method was immunoSEQ multiplex PCR. The sample lists hundreds of thousands of clones; around 88% were seen once. What was sequenced was peripheral blood. The receptors shown here come from a man in his forties with acute or convalescent COVID-19.

V gene TRBV6-5 combines with J gene TRBJ1-4; D remains ambiguous. V lost 8 bases and J 0 bases, leaving 13 bases between the germline ends. The CDR3 runs to 15 residues. Germline V lookup: CDR1 MNHEY, CDR2 SVGAGI. In DNA, the CDR3 is TGTGCCAGCGCTTTGAGGTCGGCAACTAATGAAAAACTGTTTTTT. Protein: CASALRSATNEKLFF.

The chain joins TRBV19 to TRBJ1-1; a weak D match, TRBD1 (5 bases). Trimming removed 3 bases at V and 7 bases at J, with 6 bases between. In germline, CDR1 is LNHDA, CDR2 SQIVND (reference sequence). This CDR3 is built from 11 residues. The CDR3 nucleotides read TGTGCCAGTAGTATGGGACTTGAAGCTTTCTTT. It encodes CASSMGLEAFF.

The V and J genes are TRBV7-9 and TRBJ1-5; TRBD1 is a possible D gene (5 bases). Germline lookup yields CDR1 SEHNR and CDR2 FQNEAQ (reference sequence). The CDR3 length is 13 residues. Trimming took off 5 bases at V and 5 bases at J, with 10 bases between the two ends. CDR3: CASSIEGDQPQHF. DNA for the CDR3: TGTGCCAGCAGCATAGAAGGGGATCAGCCCCAGCATTTT.

This clone was seen more than once but under ten times. V is TRBV5-1 and J is TRBJ1-6; 7 nucleotides line up with TRBD1. The germline gives CDR1 SGHRS, CDR2 YFSETQ. The CDR3 length is 14 residues. V gave up 5 bases and J gave up 8 bases; unmatched junction bases: 7. CDR3 nucleotides: TGCGCCAGCAGAGGAGGGACAGCAGATTCACCCCTCCACTTT. This translates into CASRGGTADSPLHF.

This sequence joins TRBV6-1 and TRBJ1-2; D unresolved. Germline CDR1 reads MNHNS; CDR2 reads SASEGT. This CDR3 comprises 14 residues. Trimming shortened V by 1 base and J by 4 bases, and 10 bases separated the two germline ends. The CDR3 bases are TGTGCCAGCAGTGAAGTAGCGGATTTCTATGGCTACACCTTC. This sequence encodes CASSEVADFYGYTF.

This chain joins TRBV7-3 and TRBJ2-3; no clear D gene. Germline V gives CDR1 SGHTA, CDR2 FQGTGA. The CDR3 has 12 amino acids. Between the trimmed V and J ends, which lost 4 bases and 4 bases, there was a span of 6 bases. The CDR3, as DNA: TGTGCCAGCAGCTACGGAGCAGATACGCAGTATTTT. Its translation: CASSYGADTQYF.

This sequence joins TRBV2 and TRBJ1-5; the match to TRBD1 covers 10 bases. Trimming at V came to 8 bases and at J to 2 bases, leaving 3 bases not matched to a gene. This CDR3 has 14 amino acids. The germline V gene encodes CDR1 SNHLY and CDR2 FYNNEI. CDR3 sequence reads: CASRTGGGNQPQHF. The CDR3 DNA reads TGTGCCAGCCGGACAGGGGGGGGCAATCAGCCCCAGCATTTT.

V is TRBV5-5 and J is TRBJ2-1; 7 bases line up with TRBD2. The germline V gene encodes CDR1 SGHKS and CDR2 YYEKEE (reference sequence). This CDR3 spans 11 amino acids. V gave up 2 bases and J gave up 14 bases; unmatched junction bases: 4. For the CDR3, the DNA is TGTGCCAGCAGCTTCGGACTAGTTGAGTTCTTC. Translated, it gives CASSFGLVEFF.

The chain recombines TRBV10-3 with TRBJ2-1, with TRBD1 identical over 8 bases. The CDR3 consists of 15 residues. V was clipped by 0 bases and J by 7 bases; unmatched bases: 5. Germline CDR1 ENHRY, CDR2 SYGVKD. The DNA for the CDR3 is TGTGCCATCAGTGAGTCAGGACAGGGTATAAATGAGCAGTTCTTC. This codes for CAISESGQGINEQFF.